The 25 T cell receptor beta chains in this list originate from one sample, sequenced in a study of blood T cells in healthy people across ages. Primers used in a second PCR of roughly 7 to 12 cycles were a sample-barcoded 5' primer and a J-beta primer mix. TCRdb independently ran MiXCR on the 5' RACE reads; one entry per CDR3 protein. Of about 500,000 distinct CDR3 sequences in the sample, less than 25% were seen once. Another study also made use of these data, one on T cells of mothers and their children.

Material for sequencing was blood. Every receptor here comes from a boy between 10 and 17 years old in good health.

The V and J genes are TRBV28 and TRBJ2-5, with D perhaps TRBD2 (5 bases). CDR1 and CDR2 (germline): MDHEN, SYDVKM. The CDR3 has 12 residues. Trimming removed 7 bases from V and 2 bases from J, with 8 bases in between. This chain's CDR3 is CASTGLQETQYF. In nucleotides, the CDR3 is TGTGCCAGCACGGGGTTACAAGAGACCCAGTACTTC.

On this clonotype: One end of the junction does not line up with germline, which may come from a read error. V is TRBV28 and J is TRBJ2-5; 9 bases match TRBD2. Germline V gives CDR1 MDHEN, CDR2 SYDVKM. The CDR3 spans 19 residues. CDR3 residues: CASSPSPVYLAGISYEQYF. The CDR3 DNA is TGTGCCAGCAGTCCTTCCCCCGTATATCTAGCGGGGATTTCCTACGAGCAGTATTTC.

This clonotype was observed a handful of times. This chain uses TRBV20-1 with TRBJ1-2; D not certain. CDR3 length: 15 amino acids. CDR1 is DFQATT and CDR2 is SNEGSKA in the germline V gene (reference sequence). The V and J ends lost 0 bases and 0 bases respectively, with 11 bases between them. The CDR3 DNA follows: TGCAGTGCTAGAGATAACAGCCAGCCTAACTATGGCTACACCTTC. Protein product: CSARDNSQPNYGYTF.

The V call is TRBV5-1, the J call TRBJ2-5, with unresolved D. V was pared by 4 bases and J by 10 bases, with 23 bases between. CDR1 and CDR2 (germline): SGHRS, YFSETQ. The CDR3 contains 15 residues. CDR3 sequence: CASSHVRRPRRVQYF. The CDR3 DNA is TGCGCCAGCAGCCATGTCCGCAGGCCCCGTAGAGTCCAGTACTTC.

This clonotype was recorded at least ten times. This chain joins TRBV15 and TRBJ1-4; D gene unclear. There are 13 residues in the CDR3. CDR1 is LNHNV and CDR2 is YYDKDF in the germline V gene (reference sequence). The V end lost 8 bases, the J end lost 2 bases, and 9 bases lay between the germline ends. The CDR3 DNA is TGTGCCACCGCCCGGTCGACTAATGAAAAACTGTTTTTT. This sequence encodes CATARSTNEKLFF.

A few counts support this clonotype. The CDR3 nucleotides are TGTGCCAGCAGCGTAGTGCCAGGGTTTACTGGGTATGGCTACACCTTC. Protein product: CASSVVPGFTGYGYTF. The chain combines TRBV9 with TRBJ1-2, with D maybe TRBD1 (5 bases). The germline V gene has CDR1 SGDLS and CDR2 YYNGEE. Trimming left V 0 bases short and J 5 bases short, with 17 bases between. This CDR3 comprises 16 residues.

In this sample, this clonotype turned up a few times. The gene calls are TRBV5-5 and TRBJ1-4; D gene unclear. CDR1 and CDR2 from the germline V gene are SGHKS and YYEKEE (reference sequence). This CDR3 region has 13 residues. V lost 1 base and J lost 5, with 6 bases in between. The CDR3 nucleotides read TGTGCCAGCAGCTTGCCCCAGAATGAAAAACTGTTTTTT. This codes for CASSLPQNEKLFF.

The rearrangement uses TRBV11-2 and TRBJ2-6, with D possibly TRBD2 on 6 matching bases. This CDR3 has 17 residues. Trimming took 3 bases from V and 0 from J, leaving 12 bases between them. Germline V gene lookup returns CDR1 SGHAT and CDR2 FQNNGV. The CDR3 here is CASSLGLTTSGANVLTF. In nucleotides, the CDR3 is TGTGCCAGCAGCTTGGGACTTACTACCTCTGGGGCCAACGTCCTGACTTTC.

This clonotype was counted only a few times. The rearrangement links TRBV27 to TRBJ2-3, with a possible D match to TRBD2 (7 bases). Deletions cut 3 bases from V and 0 bases from J, with 10 bases between. The germline CDR1 and CDR2 sequences are MNHEY and SMNVEV (reference sequence). The CDR3 totals 15 residues. The CDR3 DNA follows: TGTGCCAGCAGTTTTCGGGGGGCCAGCACAGATACGCAGTATTTT. This encodes CASSFRGASTDTQYF.

This clonotype was recorded only once. The J gene is TRBJ2-7, the V gene TRBV27, with 8 nucleotides matching TRBD2. V was pared by 2 bases and J by 4 bases, with 4 bases of the junction left unmatched. The CDR3 length is 14 residues. The germline gives CDR1 MNHEY, CDR2 SMNVEV (reference sequence). CDR3 nucleotides: TGTGCCAGCAGTTTAACCGGGAGGGGGTACGAGCAGTACTTC. Amino acids: CASSLTGRGYEQYF.

The J gene is TRBJ1-1, the V gene TRBV4-2; 11 bases are shared with TRBD1. The CDR3 has 17 residues. The V gene's germline CDR1 is LGHNA and CDR2 YNFKEQ. J was trimmed by 4 bases and V by 2 bases; bases with no gene match: 9. CDR3 amino acids: CASSQPSVGTGGTEAFF. The CDR3 region has the DNA TGTGCCAGCAGCCAACCTTCTGTAGGGACAGGGGGCACTGAAGCTTTCTTT.

This clonotype has a count of ten or more. Written as DNA, the CDR3 is TGCAGCGTTGTGAGTTTTCAGGGGGCCAGCTCCTACGAGCAGTACTTC. Protein sequence: CSVVSFQGASSYEQYF. The rearrangement uses TRBV29-1 and TRBJ2-7, with 8 bases aligning to TRBD1. The germline gives CDR1 SQVTM, CDR2 ANQGSEA. V was pared by 4 bases and J by 0 bases, with 11 bases of the junction left unmatched. The CDR3 consists of 16 residues.

The V call is TRBV5-1, the J call TRBJ2-3; 10 nucleotides line up with TRBD2. Germline CDR1 SGHRS, CDR2 YFSETQ. V lost 1 base, J lost 4 bases, and 6 bases stayed unmatched. The CDR3 covers 16 residues. The CDR3 DNA sequence: TGCGCCAGCAGCTTGAAAGCGGGAGGGAGGGCAGATACGCAGTATTTT. This encodes CASSLKAGGRADTQYF.

In its sample, this clonotype was seen once. The J gene is TRBJ2-2, the V gene TRBV13; D unresolved. V lost 0 bases, J lost 0 bases, and 14 bases lay in between. Per germline, CDR1 PRHDT and CDR2 FYEKMQ (reference sequence). The CDR3 loop spans 18 amino acids. The CDR3 DNA sequence: TGTGCCAGCAGCTTAGGGCTTGTTGGACGGACGAACACCGGGGAGCTGTTTTTT. Translating it yields CASSLGLVGRTNTGELFF.

V and J are TRBV19 and TRBJ1-3, with D unclear. This CDR3 is built from 15 residues. Between the trimmed V and J ends, which lost 7 bases and 0 bases, there was a span of 13 bases. Germline V CDR1 and CDR2: LNHDA, SQIVND (reference sequence). CDR3 coding DNA: TGTGCCAGTATCGACGCATTGGTCTCTGGAAACACCATATATTTT. Protein product: CASIDALVSGNTIYF.

The CDR3: CASSQGGAAKDTQYF. CDR3 in DNA: TGCGCCAGCAGCCAAGGGGGGGCGGCTAAAGATACGCAGTATTTT. The chain is built from TRBV4-3 and TRBJ2-3; the D call may be TRBD1 or TRBD2 (6 bases each). This CDR3 has 15 amino acids. V was trimmed by 1 base and J by 5 bases, leaving 13 bases between them. The V gene's germline CDR1 is LGHNA and CDR2 YSLEER.

This clonotype came up a few times. The CDR3 DNA follows: TGTGCCACCCAGAGGTCTGCATCCTACGAGCAGTACTTC. Encoded protein: CATQRSASYEQYF. V and J are TRBV28 and TRBJ2-7; unclear D gene. The V gene lost 10 bases and the J gene lost 1 base, with 14 bases spanning the gap. CDR3 length equals 13 residues. The germline V gene has CDR1 MDHEN and CDR2 SYDVKM.

As concerns this clonotype: A read error may account for a junction end that differs from germline. V and J are TRBV3-1 and TRBJ2-1; D call uncertain. The CDR3 is made up of 13 amino acids. Germline V lookup: CDR1 LGHDT, CDR2 YNNKEL (reference sequence). CDR3 DNA sequence: TGTGCCAGCACCCAAGGGTCTGACAATGAGCAGTTCTTC. This encodes CASTQGSDNEQFF.

The sample holds a few counts of this clonotype. The chain is built from TRBV7-2 and TRBJ1-3; unclear D gene. The germline CDR1 and CDR2 sequences are SGHTA and FQGNSA. The CDR3 spans 16 residues. Trimming stripped 5 bases from V and 2 bases from J, with 16 bases between. The CDR3 DNA follows: TGTGCCAGCAGCGTCGATACTCGGCAGGCTGGAAACACCATATATTTT. It translates to CASSVDTRQAGNTIYF.

This chain links TRBV7-2 with TRBJ2-7, with 8 bases fitting TRBD1. The CDR3 length is 16 residues. Germline V CDR1 and CDR2: SGHTA, FQGNSA. With 1 base clipped from V and 7 bases from J, the junction kept 12 bases outside the gene matches. CDR3 in DNA: TGTGCCAGCAGCTTAGGCGGCCAGGGGGCAGCGGGTGAGCAGTACTTC. Its protein is CASSLGGQGAAGEQYF.

In its sample, this clonotype was seen a few times. The chain has TRBV18 and TRBJ2-5; D gene uncertain. The J call may be incorrect, as the DNA end agrees better with TRBJ2-1. Per germline, CDR1 KGHSH and CDR2 LQKENI. CDR3 size: 15 residues. This CDR3 reads CASSQPAPLYNEQFF. The CDR3 nucleotides are TGTGCCAGCTCACAACCTGCACCACTCTACAATGAGCAGTTCTTC.

This clonotype has a handful of counts. The chain carries TRBV10-3 and TRBJ2-5; no clear D gene. The CDR3 runs 16 residues. Trimming took 0 bases from V and 1 from J, leaving 12 bases between them. CDR1 is ENHRY and CDR2 is SYGVKD in the germline V gene. The CDR3 sequence: CAISESMGGSQETQYF. The CDR3 bases are TGTGCCATCAGTGAGTCGATGGGCGGTTCCCAAGAGACCCAGTACTTC.

V gene TRBV20-1 combines with J gene TRBJ2-3, with 7 nucleotides matching TRBD2. The CDR3 extends over 16 amino acids. Per germline, CDR1 DFQATT and CDR2 SNEGSKA (reference sequence). With V trimmed by 0 bases and J by 4 bases, 10 bases remained unmatched. Here the CDR3 reads CSARDLRAGEADTQYF. In DNA form, the CDR3 reads TGCAGTGCTAGAGATCTCCGGGCGGGAGAGGCAGATACGCAGTATTTT.

The gene calls are TRBV5-1 and TRBJ2-3; no definite D call. V lost 2 bases, J lost 1 base, and 11 bases lay in between. The CDR3 length is 15 residues. Germline lookup yields CDR1 SGHRS and CDR2 YFSETQ. CDR3 bases: TGCGCCAGCAGCTTTAGTTCGCTAGGCACAGATACGCAGTATTTT. Translation: CASSFSSLGTDTQYF.

V usage is TRBV18 and J usage is TRBJ1-3; TRBD1 matches 7 bases. J was trimmed by 4 bases and V by 1 base; bases with no gene match: 4. The CDR3 runs 15 residues. Germline assignment: CDR1 KGHSH and CDR2 LQKENI. This CDR3 reads CASSPQGASGNTIYF. The CDR3 DNA follows: TGTGCCAGCTCACCACAGGGGGCGAGCGGAAACACCATATATTTT.